These 19 T cell receptor beta chains were sequenced from one sample in a study of T-cell memory formation after mild COVID-19. TCRdb called the 5' RACE reads again in MiXCR, with one record for every CDR3 protein. The repertoire holds some 260,000 distinct CDR3 sequences, with roughly 17% as singletons. The sample comprised PBMCs or a T cell subset sorted from them (not recorded which). The origin of the receptors is a man aged 18 to 29 who had mild COVID-19 (a few samples of this study predate the infection). Cell type and time point are not known.

This clonotype was detected a few times. V and J are TRBV7-9 and TRBJ2-5, with TRBD2 matching 8 bases. V shed 3 bases and J 5 bases; nucleotides not matched to a gene: 8. This CDR3 has 15 amino acids. Per the germline V gene, CDR1 is SEHNR and CDR2 is FQNEAQ (reference sequence). The CDR3 bases are TGTGCCAGCAGCTTCCGGCTAGCGGGCGGGGAGACCCAGTACTTC. Amino acids: CASSFRLAGGETQYF.

The V and J genes are TRBV18 and TRBJ1-1; D not resolved. This CDR3 region has 14 residues. The V and J ends lost 3 bases and 1 base respectively, with 9 bases between them. Germline V gene data show CDR1 as KGHSH and CDR2 as LQKENI. The CDR3 loop reads CASSPNTENTEAFF. CDR3 nucleotides: TGTGCCAGCTCACCTAACACAGAGAACACTGAAGCTTTCTTT. Filled out from reference TRBV18 and TRBJ1-1, the complete variable domain reads NAGVMQNPRHLVRRRGQEARLRCSPMKGHSHVYWYRQLPEEGLKFMVYLQKENIIDESGMPKERFSAEFPKEGPSILRIQQVVRGDSAAYFCASSPNTENTEAFFGQGTRLTVV.

In this sample, this clonotype turned up a few times. This chain connects TRBV20-1 to TRBJ2-3; TRBD1 or TRBD2 may be the D gene (5 bases each). This CDR3 spans 12 amino acids. Germline V gene data show CDR1 as DFQATT and CDR2 as SNEGSKA (reference sequence). V was cut by 6 bases and J by 5 bases, with 12 bases left in between. The CDR3: CSAKERGDTQYF. CDR3 bases: TGCAGTGCAAAGGAGAGGGGAGATACGCAGTATTTT.

This clonotype has ten or more counts. The chain employs TRBV7-2 and TRBJ1-1; D is undetermined. V was clipped by 5 bases and J by 2 bases, with 9 bases between them. This CDR3 comprises 13 residues. Germline lookup yields CDR1 SGHTA and CDR2 FQGNSA. CDR3 nucleotides: TGTGCCAGCAGCCCACTAGGTAACACTGAAGCTTTCTTT. It is translated as CASSPLGNTEAFF.

This clonotype was found many times. This chain uses TRBV11-3 with TRBJ2-2; 9 nucleotides match TRBD2. Germline CDR1 and CDR2: SGHNT and YENEEA. There are 16 residues in the CDR3. V gave up 3 bases and J gave up 6 bases; unmatched junction bases: 8. CDR3 amino acids: CASSFRGAGGPGELFF. The DNA for the CDR3 is TGTGCCAGCAGCTTTCGTGGCGCGGGGGGGCCCGGGGAGCTGTTTTTT.

This clonotype was recorded at least ten times. This chain uses TRBV12-3 or TRBV12-4 with TRBJ2-3, with TRBD2 identical over 11 bases. This CDR3 contains 14 residues. V shed 6 bases, J shed 4 bases, and the junction held 3 bases outside the gene matches. The CDR3 region is CASRGTSGSDTQYF. The CDR3 coding sequence is TGTGCCAGCAGGGGGACTAGCGGATCAGATACGCAGTATTTT.

The V call is TRBV5-6, the J call TRBJ1-1; the D gene is possibly TRBD1 (6 bases). Germline V gene lookup returns CDR1 SGHDT and CDR2 YYEEEE. V lost 4 bases, J lost 5 bases, and 12 bases lay in between. The CDR3 contains 13 residues. In DNA form, the CDR3 reads TGTGCCAGCAGCCGGGGGCGCGAGACTGAAGCTTTCTTT. Its protein is CASSRGRETEAFF.

This chain's CDR3 is CSVSSGTNRGETQYF. The CDR3 nucleotides are TGCAGCGTCTCGAGCGGGACAAACCGGGGAGAGACCCAGTACTTC. The rearrangement links TRBV29-1 to TRBJ2-5; weak D call: TRBD2 (7 bases). V was trimmed by 6 bases and J by 4 bases, leaving 21 bases between them. The germline V gene encodes CDR1 SQVTM and CDR2 ANQGSEA. The CDR3 contains 15 residues.

J is TRBJ1-4 and V is TRBV6-5; D is unclear. V was shortened by 2 bases and J by 4 bases, with 8 bases between the two germline ends. This CDR3 spans 14 amino acids. In germline, CDR1 is MNHEY, CDR2 SVGAGI. The CDR3 bases are TGTGCCAGCAGTTACGGGTTGGGTAATGAAAAACTGTTTTTT. Amino acids: CASSYGLGNEKLFF.

The rearrangement uses TRBV7-2 and TRBJ2-3, with 7 bases aligning to TRBD2. J gave up 2 bases and V 5 bases, and 7 bases lay outside the gene matches. This CDR3 comprises 15 residues. Germline CDR1 reads SGHTA; CDR2 reads FQGNSA. CDR3 nucleotide sequence: TGTGCCAGCAGCAGCCGGCGGGGGAACACAGATACGCAGTATTTT. This codes for CASSSRRGNTDTQYF.

The rearrangement joins TRBV7-6 to TRBJ2-3, with a weak D call TRBD1 (5 bases). The CDR3 covers 15 residues. The V gene's germline CDR1 is SGHVS and CDR2 FNYEAQ. The V and J ends lost 1 base and 5 bases respectively, with 13 bases between them. The CDR3 DNA is TGTGCCAGCAGCTTAGGTGGCTCCCAGGGAGATACGCAGTATTTT. Amino acids: CASSLGGSQGDTQYF.

In its sample, this clonotype was seen a few times. The rearrangement uses TRBV25-1 and TRBJ2-7; TRBD2 agrees at 9 bases. CDR1 and CDR2 from the germline V gene are MGHDK and SYGVNS. The CDR3 extends over 14 amino acids. The V gene end was trimmed by 4 bases and the J gene end by 4 bases; junction bases not matched to a gene: 5. CDR3 DNA sequence: TGTGCCAGCAGTGTACTAGCGGGTCCTTACGAGCAGTACTTC. Translating it yields CASSVLAGPYEQYF.

Only a few counts were recorded for this clonotype. V usage is TRBV20-1 and J usage is TRBJ2-3, with D tentatively TRBD2 (6 bases). V lost 3 bases and J 6 bases, leaving 13 bases between the germline ends. The CDR3 has 13 residues. Germline V gene sequence: CDR1 DFQATT, CDR2 SNEGSKA (reference sequence). The CDR3 nucleotides read TGCAGTGCTAGCCTATGGAGGGAGGATACGCAGTATTTT. Protein: CSASLWREDTQYF.

This chain uses TRBV20-1 with TRBJ2-3; 7 bases are shared with TRBD2. Germline CDR1 DFQATT, CDR2 SNEGSKA (reference sequence). This CDR3 has 13 residues. Trimming cost V 6 bases and J 5 bases; bases outside gene matches: 8. The CDR3 region has the DNA TGCAGTGCCATCGACCGCGGGGGAGATACGCAGTATTTT. Its protein product is CSAIDRGGDTQYF.

CDR3 residues: CASSLGSGVNTGELFF. For the CDR3, the DNA is TGTGCCAGCAGCTTGGGGTCAGGGGTAAACACCGGGGAGCTGTTTTTT. The rearrangement uses TRBV5-4 and TRBJ2-2; TRBD1 is a possible D gene (6 bases). This CDR3 spans 16 amino acids. Germline CDR1 reads SGHNT; CDR2 reads YYREEE (reference sequence). Trimming removed 0 bases from V and 2 bases from J, with 11 bases in between.

This clonotype was counted between two and nine times. The gene calls are TRBV19 and TRBJ1-5; no clear D. Germline lookup yields CDR1 LNHDA and CDR2 SQIVND (reference sequence). The CDR3 is made up of 13 amino acids. Deletions cut 1 base from V and 3 bases from J, with 4 bases between. CDR3 region: CASSIVLNQPQHF. CDR3 in DNA: TGTGCCAGTAGTATAGTTCTCAATCAGCCCCAGCATTTT.

The V call is TRBV7-6, the J call TRBJ2-1; D is ambiguous. CDR3 length: 15 residues. The ends were cut back, 7 bases at V and 12 bases at J, with 25 bases in the middle. CDR1 is SGHVS, CDR2 FNYEAQ, per germline. CDR3 residues: CASTVSPEAFEVQFF. For the CDR3, the DNA is TGTGCCAGCACCGTCTCCCCGGAAGCATTTGAAGTGCAGTTCTTC.

This clonotype was seen a few times. This sequence joins TRBV27 and TRBJ1-4; 7 nucleotides align to TRBD1. This CDR3 comprises 17 residues. V shed 2 bases and J 8 bases; nucleotides not matched to a gene: 14. Germline V gene sequence: CDR1 MNHEY, CDR2 SMNVEV (reference sequence). The CDR3: CASSLAHPTGVGEKLFF. The CDR3 DNA sequence: TGTGCCAGCAGTTTAGCTCATCCCACAGGGGTCGGAGAAAAACTGTTTTTT.

There are many counts of this clonotype. The chain carries TRBV7-2 and TRBJ2-3, with unresolved D. Trimming cost V 3 bases and J 2 bases, with 9 bases left between them. This CDR3 spans 14 amino acids. CDR1 SGHTA and CDR2 FQGNSA come from the germline V gene. The CDR3 DNA sequence: TGTGCCAGCAGCTTGCGCCTCGCCACAGATACGCAGTATTTT. This translates into CASSLRLATDTQYF.